A selection of T cell receptor beta chains follows, all from one sample in a study of blood T cells in healthy people across ages. TCRdb reanalysed the 5' RACE reads using MiXCR and keeps one entry per CDR3 protein. The sample gives approximately 770,000 distinct CDR3 sequences, roughly 50% of which show up once; around 22% is in the top ten. Sequenced material: blood. The receptors shown here come from a man aged 30-40 years in good health. Both conserved end residues are part of each CDR3. Each record gives: CDR3 protein, V gene, J gene.

cdr3_aa: CASSGTGFHEQFF
v_call: TRBV6-1
j_call: TRBJ2-1

cdr3_aa: CASSFNRASTDTQYF
v_call: TRBV7-8
j_call: TRBJ2-3

cdr3_aa: CSVGGDFGYTF
v_call: TRBV29-1
j_call: TRBJ1-2

cdr3_aa: CASSLADNYGYTF
v_call: TRBV7-9
j_call: TRBJ1-2

cdr3_aa: CASSPWTSGTGYTF
v_call: TRBV6-5
j_call: TRBJ1-2

cdr3_aa: CSARDRLAGGTGELFF
v_call: TRBV20-1
j_call: TRBJ2-2

cdr3_aa: CAISDRDRINNEQFF
v_call: TRBV10-3
j_call: TRBJ2-1

cdr3_aa: CAIRTSRDRGDEQYF
v_call: TRBV10-3
j_call: TRBJ2-7

cdr3_aa: CASSPQDRTNGYTF
v_call: TRBV7-2
j_call: TRBJ1-2

cdr3_aa: CASSSKGQAQETQYF
v_call: TRBV7-2
j_call: TRBJ2-5

cdr3_aa: CASQLSSGTDTQYF
v_call: TRBV2
j_call: TRBJ2-3

cdr3_aa: CASRNLWTGPGFVETQYF
v_call: TRBV2
j_call: TRBJ2-5

cdr3_aa: CSVITGTYEQYF
v_call: TRBV20-1
j_call: TRBJ2-7

cdr3_aa: CASSPSGGSGANEQFF
v_call: TRBV4-3
j_call: TRBJ2-1